This T cell receptor beta chain was obtained from a study of T-cell reconstitution after alpha-beta-depleted transplantation in children. Unique molecular identifiers were incorporated into the prepared TCRbeta library. MiXCR was run by TCRdb on the PCR reads, yielding one entry per CDR3 protein. The repertoire has under 850,000 distinct CDR3 sequences, under 15% of them found once; the top ten carry 0.79%. This clonotype was seen at least ten times. The antigen remains unidentified. The study, taken as a whole, reports: One year after transplant, T-cell counts and diversity came mostly from newly produced T cells.

Trimming took 6 bases from V and 3 from J, leaving 9 bases between them. There are 13 residues in the CDR3. CDR1 and CDR2 (germline): DFQATT, SNEGSKA (reference sequence). The sequence was collected from a girl aged 2-10 years with congenital amegakaryocytic thrombocytopenia, due to receive a stem cell transplant. This sample comprised PBMCs, obtained before TCRalphabeta/CD19-depleted stem cell transplant. The chain recombines TRBV20-1 with TRBJ2-6; D may be TRBD2 (5 bases). CDR3 in amino acids: CSAGDYGANVLTF. CDR3 sequence (DNA): TGCAGTGCCGGGGATTATGGGGCCAACGTCCTGACTTTC.